One and the same sample provided the 17 T cell receptor beta chains below, sequenced in a study of human T cells and chemical hapten exposure (dated by TCRdb to the early 2020s). The time point label on this specimen signifies: patch test 1, 2 weeks after DPC sensitization. What the treatment or condition label conveys for this sample: therapeutic diphenylcyclopropenone sensitization with weekly scalp DPC. The receptor library was made with RACE. The sequencing machine was a NextSeq 500. The raw public data were reprocessed by TCRdb itself: fastp quality trimming at Q25, MiXCR clonotype calling, in-frame beta chains only. Each CDR3 protein appears once, grouped with its most common genes and DNA. The sample data list some 400,000 distinct CDR3 sequences, and roughly 4.8% of these were observed just once. The ten top clones hold about 2.1% of the sample. Sequencing used whole blood, obtained in connection with sensitization to the hapten diphenylcyclopropenone (DPC). These receptors all come from a woman in her forties or fifties with alopecia areata. Some clones in this sample may be carry-over from other donors' samples.

The genes are TRBV12-5 and TRBJ1-2; 7 positions agree with TRBD1. The CDR3 contains 12 residues. With V trimmed by 5 bases and J by 8 bases, 5 bases remained unmatched. The germline CDR1 and CDR2 sequences are LGHNT and FRNRAP. The chain's CDR3 is CASGTGEGGYTF. The CDR3 nucleotides read TGTGCTAGTGGTACAGGGGAAGGCGGCTACACCTTC. The entire variable domain, with the rest obtained from reference TRBV12-5 and TRBJ1-2, is as follows: DARVTQTPRHKVTEMGQEVTMRCQPILGHNTVFWYRQTMMQGLELLAYFRNRAPLDDSGMPKDRFSAEMPDATLATLKIQPSEPRDSAVYFCASGTGEGGYTFGSGTRLTVV.

CDR3 nucleotide sequence: TGTGCCAGCAGCTTAGACCCTTGGGGGGGGATGAACACTGAAGCTTTCTTT. It codes for CASSLDPWGGMNTEAFF. This rearrangement joins TRBV7-6 to TRBJ1-1, with D perhaps matching TRBD1 (5 bases). Per germline, CDR1 SGHVS and CDR2 FNYEAQ. The germline V and J ends were trimmed by 1 base and 0 bases, with 15 bases remaining between them. This CDR3 has 17 amino acids.

In this sample, this clonotype turned up many times. This chain connects TRBV7-9 to TRBJ1-1; tentative D call: TRBD1 (6 bases). The CDR3 runs to 14 residues. V lost 2 bases and J 4 bases, leaving 11 bases between the germline ends. Looked up from germline, CDR1 is SEHNR and CDR2 is FQNEAQ (reference sequence). The CDR3 loop reads CASSLSTGFTEAFF. For the CDR3, the DNA is TGTGCCAGCAGCTTAAGTACAGGGTTCACTGAAGCTTTCTTT.

The genes are TRBV6-2 or TRBV6-3 and TRBJ2-3; D uncertain. V was shortened by 7 bases and J by 10 bases, with 15 bases between the two germline ends. Germline V gene lookup returns CDR1 MNHEY and CDR2 SVGEGT. The length of the CDR3 is 12 residues. The CDR3 spells CASTKHRNPQYF. As DNA, the CDR3 is TGTGCCAGCACCAAGCACCGGAATCCGCAGTATTTT.

This clonotype was observed many times. The rearrangement joins TRBV7-3 to TRBJ1-2; no reliable D call. This CDR3 is built from 14 residues. V was clipped by 8 bases and J by 0 bases, with 13 bases between them. CDR1 and CDR2 from the germline V gene are SGHTA and FQGTGA. The CDR3 loop is CASQESPSNYGYTF. CDR3 coding DNA: TGTGCCAGCCAGGAGAGCCCTTCTAACTATGGCTACACCTTC.

There are many counts of this clonotype. This chain uses TRBV5-1 with TRBJ2-5; 10 bases are shared with TRBD1. CDR3 length: 15 amino acids. The V segment lost 6 bases and the J segment 2 bases; nucleotides outside the gene matches: 7. Germline V gives CDR1 SGHRS, CDR2 YFSETQ. The CDR3 DNA sequence: TGCGCCAGCACCCCCCCGGGACAGGGGCAAGAGACCCAGTACTTC. Its protein is CASTPPGQGQETQYF.

Ten or more counts support this clonotype. The chain recombines TRBV7-2 with TRBJ1-1; possibly TRBD1 for D (5 bases). V was trimmed by 1 base and J by 5 bases, leaving 23 bases between them. Germline values: CDR1 SGHTA, CDR2 FQGNSA. The CDR3 consists of 18 residues. The CDR3 DNA sequence: TGTGCCAGCAGCTTAGTGTCGGGACGCCCAGCCCGGGGGACTGAAGCTTTCTTT. Its protein product is CASSLVSGRPARGTEAFF.

This clonotype was counted between two and nine times. The CDR3 DNA reads TGTGCCAGCAGTCTTGTTATAGGACAAGGGGCAAACTATGGCTACACCTTC. Translating it yields CASSLVIGQGANYGYTF. The V gene is TRBV12-3 or TRBV12-4, the J gene TRBJ1-2, with D perhaps matching TRBD1 (5 bases). This CDR3 has 17 amino acids. Trimming removed 5 bases from V and 2 bases from J, with 21 bases in between.

This clonotype has ten or more counts. The J gene is TRBJ1-2, the V gene TRBV4-2, with D possibly being TRBD1 (6 bases). CDR3 size: 13 residues. V was shortened by 0 bases and J by 6 bases, with 8 bases between the two germline ends. CDR1 LGHNA and CDR2 YNFKEQ come from the germline V gene. The CDR3 nucleotides read TGTGCCAGCAGCCAAGATAGGGGGGATGGCTACACCTTC. This encodes CASSQDRGDGYTF.

This clonotype occurred many times. The chain carries TRBV29-1 and TRBJ1-2, with D possibly matching TRBD1 (5 bases). Germline V lookup: CDR1 SQVTM, CDR2 ANQGSEA. V gave up 7 bases and J gave up 3 bases, with 15 bases separating them. This CDR3 is built from 13 residues. CDR3 protein: CSAASDRDYGYTF. The CDR3 DNA reads TGCAGCGCCGCATCCGACAGAGACTATGGCTACACCTTC.

This clonotype has ten or more counts. This chain joins TRBV20-1 and TRBJ1-1; D gene uncertain. The germline gives CDR1 DFQATT, CDR2 SNEGSKA (reference sequence). V lost 0 bases, J lost 2 bases, and 10 bases lay in between. This CDR3 contains 14 residues. The CDR3 nucleotides read TGCAGTGCTAGAGATATCCAAACCAACACTGAAGCTTTCTTT. This sequence encodes CSARDIQTNTEAFF.

In this sample, this clonotype turned up many times. The chain couples TRBV2 to TRBJ2-7; the match to TRBD2 covers 8 bases. The junction had 3 bases not matched to a gene; V was cut back by 7 bases and J by 4 bases. Germline lookup yields CDR1 SNHLY and CDR2 FYNNEI. The length of the CDR3 is 12 residues. The CDR3 DNA reads TGTGCCAGCAATCCTAGCGGGTACGAGCAGTACTTC. This sequence encodes CASNPSGYEQYF.

The rearrangement links TRBV9 to TRBJ2-2; D is unclear. CDR3 size: 13 residues. Germline lookup yields CDR1 SGDLS and CDR2 YYNGEE. V dropped 6 bases and J dropped 4 bases, with 10 bases sitting between them. The CDR3 nucleotides read TGTGCCAGCAATTCCCTGATCACCGGGGAGCTGTTTTTT. Translation gives CASNSLITGELFF. The full variable domain, with the rest looked up from reference TRBV9 and TRBJ2-2, is DSGVTQTPKHLITATGQRVTLRCSPRSGDLSVYWYQQSLDQGLQFLIQYYNGEERAKGNILERFSAQQFPDLHSELNLSSLELGDSALYFCASNSLITGELFFGEGSRLTVL.

The V call is TRBV7-9, the J call TRBJ2-5, with D maybe TRBD2 (5 bases). Germline-derived CDR1 and CDR2 are SEHNR and FQNEAQ (reference sequence). The V end was cut by 10 bases, the J end by 5 bases, with 8 bases between. This CDR3 has 10 amino acids. The CDR3, as DNA: TGTGCCACCTCGGGGGAGACCCAGTACTTC. This translates into CATSGETQYF.

This chain connects TRBV4-1 to TRBJ2-7; 13 bases line up with TRBD2. The V and J ends lost 3 bases and 9 bases, in that order; junction bases with no gene match: 5. This CDR3 spans 14 amino acids. Germline-derived CDR1 and CDR2 are MGHRA and YSYEKL. The CDR3 region has the DNA TGCGCCAGCAGCCAGGGGACTAGCGGGGCCAGGCAGTACTTC. It codes for CASSQGTSGARQYF.

This clonotype was found many times. The chain employs TRBV28 and TRBJ1-1, with a weak D call TRBD1 (6 bases). The V gene's germline CDR1 is MDHEN and CDR2 SYDVKM. The CDR3 totals 15 residues. Trimming shortened V by 8 bases and J by 0 bases, and 16 bases separated the two germline ends. The CDR3 here is CASSGGATMNTEAFF. The CDR3 DNA follows: TGTGCCAGCTCCGGGGGGGCGACAATGAACACTGAAGCTTTCTTT.

This clonotype has a count of ten or more. V gene TRBV12-3 or TRBV12-4 combines with J gene TRBJ1-1; D is unclear. With 3 bases removed from V and 5 bases from J, the gap between germline ends came to 10 bases. This CDR3 contains 13 residues. CDR3 loop: CASSFGEVTEAFF. The CDR3 bases are TGTGCCAGCAGTTTTGGGGAGGTTACTGAAGCTTTCTTT.